Sequencing of this T cell receptor beta chain was carried out in a study of blood T cell repertoires in COVID-19. Profiling relied on immunoSEQ multiplex PCR, and the TCRdb table lists in-frame clones only, not all of them. The table includes around 140,000 clones, over 70% detected once. Germline values: CDR1 KGHSH, CDR2 LQKENI. V lost 0 bases to trimming and J lost 5 bases, with 13 bases between them. This CDR3 is built from 15 residues. This chain joins TRBV18 and TRBJ2-5, with a possible D match to TRBD1 (5 bases). This sequence originates from a woman aged 55 to 70 with acute or convalescent COVID-19. The specimen sequenced was peripheral blood. CDR3 sequence (DNA): TGTGCCAGCTCACCACCCGGCGTGGGGCAGGAGACCCAGTACTTC. It codes for CASSPPGVGQETQYF.